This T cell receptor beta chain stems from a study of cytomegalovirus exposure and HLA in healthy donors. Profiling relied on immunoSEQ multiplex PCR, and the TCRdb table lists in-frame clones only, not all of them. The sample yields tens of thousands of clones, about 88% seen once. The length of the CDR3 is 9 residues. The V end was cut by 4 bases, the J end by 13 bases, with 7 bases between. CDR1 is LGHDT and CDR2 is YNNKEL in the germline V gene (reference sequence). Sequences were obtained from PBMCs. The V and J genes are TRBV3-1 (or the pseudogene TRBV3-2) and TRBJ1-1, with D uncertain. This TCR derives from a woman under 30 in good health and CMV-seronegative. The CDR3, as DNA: TGTGCCAGCAGCCCTCCCGTTTTCTTT. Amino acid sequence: CASSPPVFF.